This T cell receptor beta chain was sequenced for a study of CD8+CD57+ T cells in acquired aplastic anemia. Template material for TCR beta VDJ and CDR3 profiling consisted of genomic DNA. TCRdb used MiXCR to reprocess the reads, holding one entry per CDR3 protein. The profile shows about half a million distinct CDR3 sequences, around 30% of them singletons. The CDR3 consists of 13 residues. V gave up 10 bases and J gave up 4 bases; unmatched junction bases: 6. Germline V gives CDR1 ENHRY, CDR2 SYGVKD. CD8+CD57+ cell expansion, shown by flow cytometry, had occurred in the patients selected for sequencing. None of the patients had been given any therapy when their blood was sampled.

The sample comprised sorted CD4+, CD8+, or CD8+CD57+ T cells (not recorded which) from PBMCs. J is TRBJ2-7 and V is TRBV10-3; 11 nucleotides agree with TRBD1. This sequence originates from a human donor with aplastic anemia. CDR3 bases: TGTGCCACCGGGGACAGGGGGATTTACGAGCAGTACTTC. As protein: CATGDRGIYEQYF.